The 20 T cell receptor beta chains in this list originate from one sample, sequenced in a study of T cell responses to AZD1222 COVID-19 vaccine. Measured with immunoSEQ multiplex PCR; TCRdb has only the in-frame clones, and not every one. The repertoire has about 180,000 clones, about 91% of them found once; the top ten carry around a tenth. Source: peripheral blood, taken 28 days after the second AZD1222 dose. The receptors stem from an adult who received the AZD1222 COVID-19 vaccine.

This clone showed up just once. The chain employs TRBV21-1 and TRBJ1-4; TRBD1 is the table's D call and was not checked against the DNA. TRBV21-1 is labeled a pseudogene. CDR3 length equals 15 residues. The CDR3 loop is CASSKAAGGNEKLFF. In nucleotides, the CDR3 is TGTGCCAGCAGCAAAGCGGCAGGGGGCAATGAAAAACTGTTTTTT.

This chain uses TRBV6-2 or TRBV6-3 with TRBJ1-1, with 11 bases that match TRBD1. This CDR3 is built from 15 residues. J was trimmed by 4 bases and V by 1 base; bases with no gene match: 2. The V gene's germline CDR1 is MNHEY and CDR2 SVGEGT. The CDR3 loop reads CASSYWDRGSTEAFF. As DNA, the CDR3 is TGTGCCAGCAGTTACTGGGACAGGGGGTCCACTGAAGCTTTCTTT.

The genes are TRBV6-6 and TRBJ1-3; possible D gene TRBD1, 6 bases. Germline V lookup: CDR1 MNHNY, CDR2 SVGAGI (reference sequence). V lost 4 bases, J lost 0 bases, and 10 bases lay in between. CDR3 length: 15 amino acids. In DNA form, the CDR3 reads TGTGCCAGCAGTTCTACAGGGCCCTCTGGAAACACCATATATTTT. The encoded protein is CASSSTGPSGNTIYF.

This clone showed up just once. The chain links TRBV29-1 to TRBJ2-2, with unresolved D. CDR1 and CDR2 (germline): SQVTM, ANQGSEA. CDR3 size: 14 residues. The V gene lost 4 bases and the J gene lost 0 bases, with 9 bases spanning the gap. The CDR3 DNA sequence: TGCAGCGTTGGAGGTAGTTCGAACACCGGGGAGCTGTTTTTT. It encodes CSVGGSSNTGELFF.

The chain carries TRBV5-4 and TRBJ1-6; a weak D match, TRBD1 (5 bases). V was cut by 3 bases and J by 6 bases, with 16 bases left in between. Germline V gene data show CDR1 as SGHNT and CDR2 as YYREEE (reference sequence). The CDR3 covers 16 residues. CDR3 sequence reads: CASSSGPSAFNSPLHF. As DNA, the CDR3 is TGTGCCAGCAGCTCGGGACCTTCCGCCTTTAATTCACCCCTCCACTTT.

The V gene is TRBV7-3, the J gene TRBJ1-2; weak D call: TRBD1 (5 bases). This CDR3 region has 13 residues. Germline V gene sequence: CDR1 SGHTA, CDR2 FQGTGA. Trimming removed 6 bases at V and 1 base at J, with 9 bases between. The CDR3 reads CASSLQGNYGYTF. The DNA of the CDR3 is TGTGCCAGCAGTTTGCAGGGTAACTATGGCTACACCTTC. The whole variable domain, filled in from reference TRBV7-3 and TRBJ1-2, reads GAGVSQTPSNKVTEKGKYVELRCDPISGHTALYWYRQSLGQGPEFLIYFQGTGAADDSGLPNDRFFAVRPEGSVSTLKIQRTERGDSAVYLCASSLQGNYGYTFGSGTRLTVV.

The J gene is TRBJ2-2, the V gene TRBV7-6, with 13 bases lining up with TRBD2. The ends lost 2 bases at V and 1 base at J; junction bases unmatched: 1. The V gene's germline CDR1 is SGHVS and CDR2 FNYEAQ. The CDR3 length is 17 residues. The DNA for the CDR3 is TGTGCCAGCAGCTTAACTAGCGGGGGGGTGAACACCGGGGAGCTGTTTTTT. This codes for CASSLTSGGVNTGELFF. Supplemented by reference TRBV7-6 and TRBJ2-2, the full variable domain reads GAGVSQSPRYKVTKRGQDVALRCDPISGHVSLYWYRQALGQGPEFLTYFNYEAQQDKSGLPNDRFSAERPEGSISTLTIQRTEQRDSAMYRCASSLTSGGVNTGELFFGEGSRLTVL.

V gene TRBV5-1 combines with J gene TRBJ1-2; 10 bases fit TRBD1. The CDR3 extends over 15 amino acids. Germline CDR1 SGHRS, CDR2 YFSETQ. V gave up 2 bases and J gave up 5 bases; unmatched junction bases: 6. The CDR3 nucleotides read TGCGCCAGCAGCTTACGACCGGGACAGGGGTATGGCTACACCTTC. Protein: CASSLRPGQGYGYTF.

This chain links TRBV11-2 with TRBJ1-1; D is possibly TRBD1 (6 bases). This CDR3 comprises 11 residues. Germline lookup yields CDR1 SGHAT and CDR2 FQNNGV. The V end lost 5 bases, the J end lost 7 bases, and 8 bases lay between the germline ends. The DNA for the CDR3 is TGTGCCAGCAGCCAGACAGGTGAAGCTTTCTTT. Protein sequence: CASSQTGEAFF.

This chain joins TRBV7-9 and TRBJ1-2; TRBD1 might be the D (5 bases). The CDR3 length is 13 residues. Germline V gene lookup returns CDR1 SEHNR and CDR2 FQNEAQ (reference sequence). The V end lost 5 bases, the J end lost 6 bases, and 13 bases lay between the germline ends. CDR3 nucleotides: TGTGCCAGCAGCATAAACAGGAGGCATGGCTACACCTTC. As protein: CASSINRRHGYTF. Together with reference TRBV7-9 and TRBJ1-2, the CDR3 gives the full variable domain: DTGVSQNPRHKITKRGQNVTFRCDPISEHNRLYWYRQTLGQGPEFLTYFQNEAQLEKSRLLSDRFSAERPKGSFSTLEIQRTEQGDSAMYLCASSINRRHGYTFGSGTRLTVV.

The chain has TRBV4-1 and TRBJ1-4; TRBD1 might be the D (5 bases). The germline CDR1 and CDR2 sequences are MGHRA and YSYEKL. The CDR3 runs 18 residues. Trimming removed 0 bases at V and 0 bases at J, with 14 bases between. The CDR3 protein is CASSQDVEQAATNEKLFF. The CDR3 DNA sequence: TGCGCCAGCAGCCAAGATGTGGAACAGGCCGCAACTAATGAAAAACTGTTTTTT.

V usage is TRBV2 and J usage is TRBJ2-2; 7 positions agree with TRBD1. CDR3 length: 14 amino acids. The germline gives CDR1 SNHLY, CDR2 FYNNEI. J lost 1 base, V lost 7 bases, and 3 bases had no gene match. CDR3 sequence (DNA): TGTGCCAGCACAACAGGGGTGAACACCGGGGAGCTGTTTTTT. Translating gives CASTTGVNTGELFF. Together with reference TRBV2 and TRBJ2-2, the CDR3 gives the full variable domain: EPEVTQTPSHQVTQMGQEVILRCVPISNHLYFYWYRQILGQKVEFLVSFYNNEISEKSEIFDDQFSVERPDGSNFTLKIRSTKLEDSAMYFCASTTGVNTGELFFGEGSRLTVL.

As DNA, the CDR3 is TGCGCCAGCAGCCAAGGCAGGGGGGACTATGGCTACACCTTC. It is translated as CASSQGRGDYGYTF. This chain connects TRBV4-1 to TRBJ1-2, with 7 bases fitting TRBD1. Losses at the gene ends were 1 base for V and 3 bases for J; bases not matched to a gene: 2. Germline V gene sequence: CDR1 MGHRA, CDR2 YSYEKL. CDR3 size: 14 residues.

CDR3: CASSGAGGPNNEQFF. CDR3 nucleotide sequence: TGTGCCAGCAGCGGAGCGGGGGGGCCCAACAATGAGCAGTTCTTC. The chain joins TRBV7-2 to TRBJ2-1; 10 bases are a match to TRBD2. This CDR3 spans 15 amino acids. Germline CDR1 reads SGHTA; CDR2 reads FQGNSA. V was clipped by 5 bases and J by 5 bases; unmatched bases: 6.

V gene TRBV5-1 combines with J gene TRBJ1-2; no definite D call. Trimming took off 0 bases at V and 6 bases at J, with 12 bases between the two ends. The CDR3 is made up of 14 amino acids. Germline V gives CDR1 SGHRS, CDR2 YFSETQ. CDR3 sequence (DNA): TGCGCCAGCAGCTTGGGTGCGACAATGGATGGCTACACCTTC. This encodes CASSLGATMDGYTF.

The chain couples TRBV11-2 to TRBJ2-7; 7 bases line up with TRBD1. Germline CDR1 is SGHAT and CDR2 is FQNNGV. CDR3 size: 14 residues. J was trimmed by 4 bases and V by 1 base; bases with no gene match: 4. CDR3 sequence (DNA): TGTGCCAGCAGCTTAGCCGGGACAGAATACGAGCAGTACTTC. It specifies CASSLAGTEYEQYF.

The chain joins TRBV7-2 to TRBJ1-5; D gene ambiguous. V dropped 2 bases and J dropped 6 bases, with 8 bases sitting between them. The germline gives CDR1 SGHTA, CDR2 FQGNSA. The CDR3 length is 13 residues. The CDR3 DNA reads as TGTGCCAGCAGCTTAATGGTGGGTCAGCCCCAGCATTTT. Protein sequence: CASSLMVGQPQHF.

The chain has TRBV27 and TRBJ1-2, with TRBD1 identical over 10 bases. Germline CDR1 is MNHEY and CDR2 is SMNVEV (reference sequence). V lost 6 bases and J lost 8; bases outside the gene matches: 9. This CDR3 spans 14 amino acids. The CDR3 loop is CASSFLGQGSGYTF. The CDR3 coding sequence is TGTGCCAGCAGCTTTCTGGGACAGGGGTCAGGCTACACCTTC.

CDR3 coding DNA: TGTGCCAGTAGTATAGCAGGGGGCGGTCAGCCCCAGCATTTT. It is translated as CASSIAGGGQPQHF. This rearrangement joins TRBV19 to TRBJ1-5; 8 bases agree with TRBD1. The junction had 2 bases not matched to a gene; V was cut back by 1 base and J by 6 bases. The CDR3 is 14 residues long. From germline, CDR1 is LNHDA and CDR2 SQIVND (reference sequence).

The chain recombines TRBV6-6 with TRBJ1-2, with 8 bases that match TRBD1. The junction had 6 bases not matched to a gene; V was cut back by 5 bases and J by 4 bases. This CDR3 spans 14 amino acids. Germline V gene lookup returns CDR1 MNHNY and CDR2 SVGAGI (reference sequence). CDR3 protein: CASSQNTGGYGYTF. The DNA for the CDR3 is TGTGCCAGCAGTCAAAATACAGGGGGCTATGGCTACACCTTC.